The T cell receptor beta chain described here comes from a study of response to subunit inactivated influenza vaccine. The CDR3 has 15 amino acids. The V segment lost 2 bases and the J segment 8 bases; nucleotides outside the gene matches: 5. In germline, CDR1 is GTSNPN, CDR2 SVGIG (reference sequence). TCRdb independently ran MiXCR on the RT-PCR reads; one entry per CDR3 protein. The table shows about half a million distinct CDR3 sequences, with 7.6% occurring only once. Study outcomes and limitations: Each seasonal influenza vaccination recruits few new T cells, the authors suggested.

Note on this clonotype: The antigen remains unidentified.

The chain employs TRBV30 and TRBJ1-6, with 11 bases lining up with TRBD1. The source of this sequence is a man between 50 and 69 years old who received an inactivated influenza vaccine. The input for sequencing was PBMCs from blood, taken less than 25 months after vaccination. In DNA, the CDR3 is TGTGCCTGGAGTTCTCCGGGACAGGGGGATTCACCCCTCCACTTT. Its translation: CAWSSPGQGDSPLHF.